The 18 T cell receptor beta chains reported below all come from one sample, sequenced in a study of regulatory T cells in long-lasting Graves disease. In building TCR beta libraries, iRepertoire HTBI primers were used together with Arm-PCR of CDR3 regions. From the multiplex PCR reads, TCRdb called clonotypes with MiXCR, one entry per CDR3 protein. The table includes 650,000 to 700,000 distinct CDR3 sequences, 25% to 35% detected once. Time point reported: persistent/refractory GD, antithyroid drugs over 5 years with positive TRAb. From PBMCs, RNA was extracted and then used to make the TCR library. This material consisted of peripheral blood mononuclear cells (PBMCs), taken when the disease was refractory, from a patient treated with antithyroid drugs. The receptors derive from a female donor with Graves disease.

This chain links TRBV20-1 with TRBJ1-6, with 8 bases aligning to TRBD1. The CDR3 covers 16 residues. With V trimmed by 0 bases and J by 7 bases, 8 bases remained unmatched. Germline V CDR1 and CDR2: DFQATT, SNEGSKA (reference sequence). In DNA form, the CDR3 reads TGCAGTGCTAGAGATCAGCACAGGGGGATGAATTCACCCCTCCACTTT. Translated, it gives CSARDQHRGMNSPLHF.

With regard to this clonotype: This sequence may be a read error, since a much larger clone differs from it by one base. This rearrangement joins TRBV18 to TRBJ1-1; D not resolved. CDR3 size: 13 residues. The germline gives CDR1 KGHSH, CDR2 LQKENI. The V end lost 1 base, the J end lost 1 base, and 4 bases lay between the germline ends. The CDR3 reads CASSPLANTEAFF. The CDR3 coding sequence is TGTGCCAGCTCACCACTGGCGAACACTGAAGCTTTCTTT.

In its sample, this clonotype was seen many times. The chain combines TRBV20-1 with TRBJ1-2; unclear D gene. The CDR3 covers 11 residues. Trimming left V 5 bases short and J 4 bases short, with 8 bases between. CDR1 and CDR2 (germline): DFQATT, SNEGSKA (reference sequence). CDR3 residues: CSAPSLYGYTF. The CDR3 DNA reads TGCAGTGCTCCAAGCCTCTATGGCTACACCTTC.

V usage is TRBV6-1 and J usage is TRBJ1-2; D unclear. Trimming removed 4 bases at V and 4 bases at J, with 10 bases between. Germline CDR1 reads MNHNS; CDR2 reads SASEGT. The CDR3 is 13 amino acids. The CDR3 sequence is CASSVRGSYGYTF. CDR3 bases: TGTGCCAGCAGTGTTCGGGGTAGCTATGGCTACACCTTC.

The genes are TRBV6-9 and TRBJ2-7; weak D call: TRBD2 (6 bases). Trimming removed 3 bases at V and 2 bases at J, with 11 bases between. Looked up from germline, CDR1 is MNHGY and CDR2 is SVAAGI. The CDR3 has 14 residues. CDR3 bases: TGTGCCAGCAGTTACCCCGGGAGAACCTACGAGCAGTACTTC. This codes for CASSYPGRTYEQYF.

CDR3 coding DNA: TGCGCCAGCAGCTTCGGGACAGGGGCCGAGCTCACTGAAGCTTTCTTT. Its protein product is CASSFGTGAELTEAFF. V usage is TRBV5-1 and J usage is TRBJ1-1, with TRBD1 identical over 10 bases. Per the germline V gene, CDR1 is SGHRS and CDR2 is YFSETQ. Trimming cost V 2 bases and J 4 bases; bases outside gene matches: 8. CDR3 length: 16 amino acids.

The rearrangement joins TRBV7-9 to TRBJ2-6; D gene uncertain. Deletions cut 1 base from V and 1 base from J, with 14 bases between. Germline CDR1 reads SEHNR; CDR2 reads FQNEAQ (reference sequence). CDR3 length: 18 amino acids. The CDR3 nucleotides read TGTGCCAGCAGCTTAGGAATCTGGGCGGAGTCTGGGGCCAACGTCCTGACTTTC. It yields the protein CASSLGIWAESGANVLTF.

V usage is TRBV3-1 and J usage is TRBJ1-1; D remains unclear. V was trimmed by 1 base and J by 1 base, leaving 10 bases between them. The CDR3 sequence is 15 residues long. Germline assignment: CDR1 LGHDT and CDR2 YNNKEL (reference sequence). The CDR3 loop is CASSQGMAPNTEAFF. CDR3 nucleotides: TGTGCCAGCAGCCAAGGGATGGCCCCGAACACTGAAGCTTTCTTT.

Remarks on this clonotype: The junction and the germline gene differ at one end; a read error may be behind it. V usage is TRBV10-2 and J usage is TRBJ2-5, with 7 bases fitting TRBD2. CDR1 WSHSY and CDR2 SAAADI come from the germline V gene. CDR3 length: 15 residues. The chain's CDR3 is CASNSGRENGETQYF. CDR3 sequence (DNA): TGCGCTAGCAACTCGGGGCGGGAGAACGGAGAGACCCAGTACTTC.

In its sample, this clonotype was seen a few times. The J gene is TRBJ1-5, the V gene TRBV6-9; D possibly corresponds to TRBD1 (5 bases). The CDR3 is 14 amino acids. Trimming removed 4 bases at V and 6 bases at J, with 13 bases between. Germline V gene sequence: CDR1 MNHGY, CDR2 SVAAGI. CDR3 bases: TGTGCCAGCAGTTTTCAGGGCTTTGGTCAGCCCCAGCATTTT. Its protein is CASSFQGFGQPQHF.

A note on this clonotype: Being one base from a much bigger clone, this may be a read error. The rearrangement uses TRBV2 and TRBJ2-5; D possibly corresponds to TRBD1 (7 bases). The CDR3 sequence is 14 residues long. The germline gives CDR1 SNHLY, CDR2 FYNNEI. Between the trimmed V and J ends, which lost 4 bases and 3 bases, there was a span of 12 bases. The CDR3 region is CASSVGRGEETQYF. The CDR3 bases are TGTGCCAGCAGTGTTGGCAGGGGGGAAGAGACCCAGTACTTC. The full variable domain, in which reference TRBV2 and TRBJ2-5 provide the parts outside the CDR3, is EPEVTQTPSHQVTQMGQEVILRCVPISNHLYFYWYRQILGQKVEFLVSFYNNEISEKSEIFDDQFSVERPDGSNFTLKIRSTKLEDSAMYFCASSVGRGEETQYFGPGTRLLVL.

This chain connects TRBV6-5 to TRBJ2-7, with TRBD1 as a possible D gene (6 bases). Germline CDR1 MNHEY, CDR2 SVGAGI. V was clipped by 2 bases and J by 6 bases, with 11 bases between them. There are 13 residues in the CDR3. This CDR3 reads CASSYGGWGEQYF. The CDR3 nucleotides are TGTGCCAGCAGTTACGGGGGCTGGGGCGAGCAGTACTTC.

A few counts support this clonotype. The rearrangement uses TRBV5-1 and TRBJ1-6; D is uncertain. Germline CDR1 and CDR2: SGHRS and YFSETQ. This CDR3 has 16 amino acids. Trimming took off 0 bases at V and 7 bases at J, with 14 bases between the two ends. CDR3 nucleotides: TGCGCCAGCAGCTTGGCGGTCCTAGGACGGAATTCACCCCTCCACTTT. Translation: CASSLAVLGRNSPLHF.

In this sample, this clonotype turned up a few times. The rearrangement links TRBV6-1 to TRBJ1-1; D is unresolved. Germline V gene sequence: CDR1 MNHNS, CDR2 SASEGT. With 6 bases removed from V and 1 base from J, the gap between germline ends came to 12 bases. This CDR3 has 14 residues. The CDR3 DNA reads TGTGCCAGCAGGATTACGGGCGGGAACACTGAAGCTTTCTTT. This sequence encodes CASRITGGNTEAFF.

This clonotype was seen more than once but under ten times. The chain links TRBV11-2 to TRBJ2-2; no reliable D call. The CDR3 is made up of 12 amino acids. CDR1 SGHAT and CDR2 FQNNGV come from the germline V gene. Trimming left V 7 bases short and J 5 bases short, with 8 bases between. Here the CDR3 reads CASTKRTGELFF. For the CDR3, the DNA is TGTGCCAGCACCAAACGTACCGGGGAGCTGTTTTTT. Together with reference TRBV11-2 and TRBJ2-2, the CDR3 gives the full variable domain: EAGVAQSPRYKIIEKRQSVAFWCNPISGHATLYWYQQILGQGPKLLIQFQNNGVVDDSQLPKDRFSAERLKGVDSTLKIQPAKLEDSAVYLCASTKRTGELFFGEGSRLTVL.

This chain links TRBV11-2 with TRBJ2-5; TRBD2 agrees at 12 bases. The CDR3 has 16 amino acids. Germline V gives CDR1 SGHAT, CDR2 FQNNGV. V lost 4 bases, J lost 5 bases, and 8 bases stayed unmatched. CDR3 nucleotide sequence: TGTGCCAGCAGCTCTCCCAGCGGACTAGCGGGGGAGACCCAGTACTTC. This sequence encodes CASSSPSGLAGETQYF.

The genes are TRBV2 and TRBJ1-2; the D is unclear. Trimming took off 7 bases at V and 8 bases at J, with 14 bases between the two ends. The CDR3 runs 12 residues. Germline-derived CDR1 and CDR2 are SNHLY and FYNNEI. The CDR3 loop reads CASTNQLKGYTF. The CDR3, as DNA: TGTGCCAGCACCAACCAACTCAAAGGCTACACCTTC.

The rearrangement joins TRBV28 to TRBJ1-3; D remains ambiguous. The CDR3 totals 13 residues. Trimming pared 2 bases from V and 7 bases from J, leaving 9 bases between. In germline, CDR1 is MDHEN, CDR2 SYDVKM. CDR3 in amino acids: CASSLRSENTIYF. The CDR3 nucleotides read TGTGCCAGCAGTTTAAGGTCCGAGAACACCATATATTTT. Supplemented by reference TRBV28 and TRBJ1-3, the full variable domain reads DVKVTQSSRYLVKRTGEKVFLECVQDMDHENMFWYRQDPGLGLRLIYFSYDVKMKEKGDIPEGYSVSREKKERFSLILESASTNQTSMYLCASSLRSENTIYFGEGSWLTVV.